This T cell receptor beta chain was obtained from a study of spatial heterogeneity in lung cancer. Study-wide background: The donors comprised roughly 71 untreated early-stage non-small cell lung cancer patients. Each time, sequencing found more beta-chain sequences than alpha-chain sequences. For the average unique TCR and UMI combination, more than 8.5 occurrences appeared in raw reads.

CDR3 length equals 15 residues. Germline V gene data show CDR1 as MNHEY and CDR2 as SVGEGT. V dropped 7 bases and J dropped 6 bases, with 21 bases sitting between them. Every molecule of TCR cDNA had its own unique molecular identifier. In TCRdb, the 5' RACE reads were re-called with MiXCR into one record per CDR3 protein. The profile shows around 110,000 distinct CDR3 sequences, more than 9% of them singletons. As to time point: blood at routine non-recurrence follow-up after resection. Whole RNA, which was extracted from tumor, nontumor lung tissue or frozen PBMC, was sequenced without any cell sorting.

The sequence derives from a male donor with early-stage non-small cell lung cancer. The rearrangement links TRBV6-2 or TRBV6-3 to TRBJ1-2; the D gene is possibly TRBD1 (5 bases). This specimen consisted of PBMCs, obtained at follow-up. The CDR3 DNA is TGTGCCAGCAACGCCCGGGACCTGGGCCAAAATGGCTACACCTTC. Translation gives CASNARDLGQNGYTF.